The entry below gives a single TCR beta chain sequence along with its context. Its antigen remains undetermined. Per-base quality was not reported, and no clone a single base away is much larger than it. TCRbeta CDR3 regions were amplified from genomic DNA using the immunoSEQ Assay, a bias-controlled multiplex PCR. For the original study's pipeline: Within the assay, amplification of reference gene primers was used to estimate how many nucleated cells each sample contained. To quantify the absolute abundance of each unique TCRbeta CDR3 rearrangement, sequence reads were collapsed and filtered. Productive Simpson clonality was computed per sample as the square root of Simpson's diversity index over productive rearrangements. What TCRdb holds here is the immuneACCESS table cut down to in-frame rearrangements. Part of the clones is not present; checked against another copy, under half of the missing clones reflect an unresolved V gene, and the others are unexplained. The V and J calls and the clone size are those of that table, but D and trimming were determined from the DNA. The sample table holds hundreds of thousands of clones, of which around 90% were seen once. Together, the top ten hold about 8.9% of the sample.

This sample is drawn from a study of blood T cell repertoires in COVID-19 (dated by TCRdb to 2020 to 2022). Looking at the study overall: Collaborator samples came from the United States, Italy and Spain and covered acute and convalescent phases of COVID-19. The material from the prospective study consisted of cDNA or gDNA derived from T cells, B-cell-depleted T cells, or PBMCs. Deeply sampled blood TCRbeta repertoires from subjects exposed to, actively infected with, or recovered from COVID-19 were included in the dataset. A freely available public database, intended as a resource for researchers studying the immune response to SARS-CoV-2, is where the repertoires were released. Samples came from the ongoing ImmuneRACE study (first 160 participants) plus 1,254 subjects from 6 global collaborators. A de-identified subject ID, COVID-19 status, age in years and sex were almost always included in the sample metadata. HLA class I and class II types, where available, came from metadata supplied by the sample provider rather than from assay-based typing. Study-wide findings and limitations: Clinical and demographic metadata were provided uncurated, with the amount varying by source and participant.

From the germline V gene (reference sequence), CDR1 is MNHEY and CDR2 is SMNVEV. The CDR3 sequence holds 16 residues, the cysteine and phenylalanine included. Of the read, only the CDR3 DNA is kept; its 48 bases are in frame from base 1. Trimming accounts for 5 bases at V and 2 bases at J, while the number of junction bases matched to no gene is 11. Enrolling through a virtual design, the prospective study's participants ranged in age from roughly 18 to 100 years and lived across 24 United States geographic areas. In the prospective study, cohorts were assigned on the basis of participant-reported clinical history obtained from a screening survey and a study questionnaire. Recovered participants in ImmuneRACE Cohort 3 were defined by two consecutive negative NP/OP PCR tests, clearance by a healthcare professional, or resolution of symptoms. Each participant in the prospective study had whole blood, serum and a nasopharyngeal or oropharyngeal swab collected by mobile phlebotomists. Prospective study participants could optionally give additional blood draws and questionnaires over an approximately 2-month period. Before DNA extraction, blood samples from the prospective study were shipped at room temperature or frozen.

Sequences were obtained from PBMCs or T cells enriched from blood (not recorded which). The clonotype was recovered from a woman younger than 30 who had recovered from COVID-19. The chain employs TRBV27 and TRBJ1-2; 7 central bases correspond to TRBD1. The bases read TGTGCCAGCAGTCCGTCGACAGGGCAACTCAACTATGGCTACACCTTC. Its translation is CASSPSTGQLNYGYTF.